One TCR beta chain is described in this entry. While infection was still active, Seattle patients were enrolled and then followed longitudinally. Original processing notes: Researchers report that nucleated cell counts were estimated from reference gene primer amplification. Generated by immunoSEQ multiplex PCR, the TCRdb table keeps only in-frame clones and is missing some. V, J and clone size were drawn from that table, and D and trimming were deduced from the DNA. In the table there are approximately 140,000 clones, about nine tenths of which are singletons. This CDR3 has 12 amino acids. CDR1 is SGHTA, CDR2 FQGTGA, per germline. V trimming: 3 bases; J trimming: 14 bases; junction bases outside the gene matches: 6. The entry originates in a study of blood T cell repertoires in COVID-19. Study overall: Whether acute or convalescent, the COVID-19 samples came from the United States, Italy and Spain. Sources were T cells, B-cell-depleted T cells, or PBMCs; the material itself was cDNA or gDNA.

The chain is built from TRBV7-3 and TRBJ2-2; 7 bases line up with TRBD2. This TCR derives from a human donor with COVID-19, enrolled during active disease. The donor label of this sample is uncertain. The material sequenced was peripheral blood. Here the CDR3 DNA reads TGTGCCAGCAGCTTGGGGGGGTTAGATCTGTTTTTT. It specifies CASSLGGLDLFF. Complete variable domain (other parts from reference TRBV7-3 and TRBJ2-2): GAGVSQTPSNKVTEKGKYVELRCDPISGHTALYWYRQSLGQGPEFLIYFQGTGAADDSGLPNDRFFAVRPEGSVSTLKIQRTERGDSAVYLCASSLGGLDLFFGEGSRLTVL.